The clone carrying this T cell receptor (beta chain) has more than one count but fewer than ten. This sample was taken from a study of blood T cell repertoires in COVID-19. Background on the study: There were acute and convalescent COVID-19 samples, and they came from the United States, Italy and Spain. PBMCs, B-cell-depleted T cells, or T cells provided the cDNA or gDNA that made up the material.

Original analysis: Amplification from reference gene primers served as the basis for estimated nucleated cell counts. Some clones are missing from TCRdb's copy, which holds only in-frame ones; the method was immunoSEQ multiplex PCR. The DNA gave D and trimming, while V, J and clone size come from that table. The table shows 150,000 or so clones, with just under 85% occurring only once. CDR3 length: 14 amino acids. Germline lookup yields CDR1 PRHDT and CDR2 FYEKMQ (reference sequence). V was cut by 5 bases and J by 0 bases, with 8 bases left in between. The TCR originated in a woman of 80 years or more with acute or convalescent COVID-19. V is TRBV13 and J is TRBJ1-3; D unclear. Sequences were obtained from peripheral blood. The CDR3 loop reads CASSLFISGNTIYF. The CDR3 DNA reads as TGTGCCAGCAGCCTTTTTATCTCTGGAAACACCATATATTTT.